A selection of T cell receptor beta chains follows, all from one sample in a study of control samples from healthy donors and cancer patients. Profiled with immunoSEQ multiplex PCR; TCRdb holds only in-frame clones, not every one. The sample gives 350,000 to 450,000 clones, 90% of which show up once; 5.5% to 7.5% is in the top ten. The sequenced sample consisted of PBMCs. These receptors originate from a man aged 35 to 55 with head and neck cancer. Both conserved end residues are part of each CDR3. A D gene is named only where the DNA matches it firmly. Rows may omit the clone size; those that give it use once, few, many or a size class.

CDR3nt	CDR3aa	abundance	j_gene	d_gene	v_gene
TGTGCCAGCAGCGGGGGACTAGCGGGCACTCAAGAGACCCAGTACTTC	CASSGGLAGTQETQYF	-	TRBJ2-5	TRBD2	TRBV5-6
TGCAGTGCTAGTATGGGGACAGTTAACTATGGCTACACCTTC	CSASMGTVNYGYTF	-	TRBJ1-2	TRBD1	TRBV20-1
TGTGCCACCAGGAGTTTAGGGCAGGGCAATTCACCCCTCCACTTT	CATRSLGQGNSPLHF	-	TRBJ1-6	-	TRBV15
TGTGCCAGCAGCTCGGGGGGGCCGTATAGCAATCAGCCCCAGCATTTT	CASSSGGPYSNQPQHF	-	TRBJ1-5	-	TRBV5-5
TGTGCCAGCAGCCCCCACGTGGGGGGGAGCGGAGGCGGCTACACCTTC	CASSPHVGGSGGGYTF	-	TRBJ1-2	-	TRBV9
TGTGCCAGCAGCCCACATGGGGGACAGAACTATGGCTACACCTTC	CASSPHGGQNYGYTF	-	TRBJ1-2	TRBD1	TRBV9
TGTGCCAGCTCACTCGGGACAGGCACCTACGAGCAGTACTTC	CASSLGTGTYEQYF	-	TRBJ2-7	TRBD1	TRBV18
TGTGCCAGCAGTTTATCCTGGGTTACCGGGGAGCTGTTTTTT	CASSLSWVTGELFF	-	TRBJ2-2	-	TRBV28
TGTGCCAGCAGGGGCGGGGGCGAGCAGTACTTC	CASRGGGEQYF	once	TRBJ2-7	TRBD2	TRBV27
TGCGCCAGCAGCGGGACTAGCGGGGAAGAGACCCAGTACTTC	CASSGTSGEETQYF	-	TRBJ2-5	TRBD2	TRBV5-1
TGTGCCAGCAGCAGACCTTCCAGTGCGGGGGGGCGGGTGACCCAGTACTTC	CASSRPSSAGGRVTQYF	-	TRBJ2-5	TRBD2	TRBV5-8
TGTGCCAGCAGCGTTGGACCCGCAAGATCCAGCTCCTACGAGCAGTACTTC	CASSVGPARSSSYEQYF	-	TRBJ2-7	-	TRBV9
TGTGCCAGCAGTTTATGGGGAGGGCGTCAACAAGAGACCCAGTACTTC	CASSLWGGRQQETQYF	-	TRBJ2-5	TRBD2	TRBV27
TGTGCCAGCAGTGAGGAAGGCAATGAGCAGTTCTTC	CASSEEGNEQFF	-	TRBJ2-1	-	TRBV25-1
TGTGCCAGCAGAACCTACGAGCAGTACTTC	CASRTYEQYF	-	TRBJ2-7	-	TRBV2
TGTGCCAGCAGCTTGGAAGTGGGGGCGCCTGGAAACACCATATATTTT	CASSLEVGAPGNTIYF	-	TRBJ1-3	-	TRBV5-4
TGTGCCAGCAGCAGGACTAGCGGGGTCCGAGATGAGCAGTTCTTC	CASSRTSGVRDEQFF	-	TRBJ2-1	TRBD2	TRBV6-5
TGTGCCAGCAGCTTATCGGTTTTTGAAAAACTGTTTTTT	CASSLSVFEKLFF	-	TRBJ1-4	-	TRBV11-2
TGTGCCTGGATCAGCGAAAACACCATATATTTT	CAWISENTIYF	-	TRBJ1-3	-	TRBV30
TGTGCCAGCAGTGAAGTAGATTCGGGGACCCAGTACTTC	CASSEVDSGTQYF	-	TRBJ2-5	-	TRBV12-3/TRBV12-4
TGTGCCAGCAGCTTAACGGGACAGGGTAATAATTCACCCCTCCACTTT	CASSLTGQGNNSPLHF	once	TRBJ1-6	TRBD1	TRBV11-2
TGTGCCAGCAGCCTTACAGGGGAGCTGGACTATGGCTACACCTTC	CASSLTGELDYGYTF	once	TRBJ1-2	TRBD1	TRBV4-2
TGCGCCAGCAGCTTTGCACAGGGGAACACTGAAGCTTTCTTT	CASSFAQGNTEAFF	-	TRBJ1-1	-	TRBV5-1
TGTGCCAGTAGGTTAGCGGGGCCCGGCACCGGGGAGCTGTTTTTT	CASRLAGPGTGELFF	-	TRBJ2-2	TRBD2	TRBV19
TGTGCCAGCAGGAGACTAGCGGGTGAGCAGTACTTC	CASRRLAGEQYF	-	TRBJ2-7	TRBD2	TRBV5-6
TGCAGCGCGGGACAGTCCCAAAATTCACCCCTCCACTTT	CSAGQSQNSPLHF	-	TRBJ1-6	TRBD1	TRBV29-1
TGTGCCAGCAGTTCGCGGGTCGGGGAGCTGTTTTTT	CASSSRVGELFF	-	TRBJ2-2	-	TRBV27
TGTGCCAGCAGCGTAGAACAGGGTAGCACTGAAGCTTTCTTT	CASSVEQGSTEAFF	-	TRBJ1-1	-	TRBV9
TGCGCCAGCAGCGAAACAGGGGTTAGCAATCAGCCCCAGCATTTT	CASSETGVSNQPQHF	-	TRBJ1-5	TRBD1	TRBV5-1
TGTGCCAGCAGCCAGACAGGGGGCGTCACAGATACGCAGTATTTT	CASSQTGGVTDTQYF	-	TRBJ2-3	TRBD1	TRBV7-3
TGTGCCAGCAGCGCCGGGGAGGGGCGCGCCTATAATTCACCCCTCCACTTT	CASSAGEGRAYNSPLHF	-	TRBJ1-6	-	TRBV9
TGTGCCTGGACTCGAGCCTCGAACACTGAAGCTTTCTTT	CAWTRASNTEAFF	-	TRBJ1-1	-	TRBV30
TGTGCCAGCAGTCCGCCGGGACAGGGGGCAGCCGGGGAGCTGTTTTTT	CASSPPGQGAAGELFF	-	TRBJ2-2	TRBD1	TRBV6-2/TRBV6-3
TGCGCCAGCAGCTTGGGAGGGGGACTCTCTGGAAACACCATATATTTT	CASSLGGGLSGNTIYF	-	TRBJ1-3	-	TRBV5-1
TGTGCCACCAGCCCTTCTGGGGCCTCTTCCTACAATGAGCAGTTCTTC	CATSPSGASSYNEQFF	-	TRBJ2-1	-	TRBV24-1
TGTGCCAGCAGCTTAATAGCGGGAGGGCCCCATGAGCAGTTCTTC	CASSLIAGGPHEQFF	-	TRBJ2-1	TRBD2	TRBV7-3
TGTGCCAGCAGCCTCCAAGAGACCCAGTACTTC	CASSLQETQYF	once	TRBJ2-5	-	TRBV11-2
TGTGCCAGCAGTTTAAGGGCCGCCCCCTATGGCTACACCTTC	CASSLRAAPYGYTF	-	TRBJ1-2	-	TRBV28
TGTGCCAGCAGTCACCCTTTGTCGGGCGGGGAGCTGTTTTTT	CASSHPLSGGELFF	few	TRBJ2-2	-	TRBV6-5
TGCGCCAGCAGTGAGTCGAAATGGGGGAGCAATCAGCCCCAGCATTTT	CASSESKWGSNQPQHF	-	TRBJ1-5	-	TRBV10-2
TGTGCTAGCAGCTTTGGCCGGACGGGGAAGGAAAAACTGTTTTTT	CASSFGRTGKEKLFF	-	TRBJ1-4	-	TRBV7-7
TGTGCCAGCAGCTTAGGTAGGGGCAATCAGCCCCAGCATTTT	CASSLGRGNQPQHF	few	TRBJ1-5	-	TRBV7-8
TGTGCCAGCAGCCGATATGGGCAGGACAATGAGCAGTTCTTC	CASSRYGQDNEQFF	-	TRBJ2-1	-	TRBV28
TGTGCCAGCAGCTTAAACATTGAAGCGAAAAGGCTAGGTAACACTGAAGCTTTCTTT	CASSLNIEAKRLGNTEAFF	-	TRBJ1-1	-	TRBV13
TGTGCCAGCAGCGTTACAGGATCCTCTGGGGCCAACGTCCTGACTTTC	CASSVTGSSGANVLTF	-	TRBJ2-6	-	TRBV7-2
TGTGCCAGCAGTCAGAGTAGGAGCTCCTACAATGAGCAGTTCTTC	CASSQSRSSYNEQFF	-	TRBJ2-1	-	TRBV6-5
TGCAGTGCTTTTCTGAACACTGAAGCTTTCTTT	CSAFLNTEAFF	once	TRBJ1-1	-	TRBV20-1
TGTGCCAGCAGCGGGGACAGGTCTAATGAAAAACTGTTTTTT	CASSGDRSNEKLFF	-	TRBJ1-4	TRBD1	TRBV6-5
TGTGCCAGCGGAAGGACAGAGTCCTACGAGCAGTACTTC	CASGRTESYEQYF	-	TRBJ2-7	-	TRBV27
TGTGCCAGCAGTTTAGCTGAGGATCAGCCCCAGCATTTT	CASSLAEDQPQHF	few	TRBJ1-5	-	TRBV12-3/TRBV12-4
TGTGCCAGCAGCTTAGTCGCGAACAGGGCAACTGAAGCTTTCTTT	CASSLVANRATEAFF	-	TRBJ1-1	-	TRBV7-2
TGTGCCAGCAGCCGACGGGCGGGGCCGGGGACCGGGGAGCTGTTTTTT	CASSRRAGPGTGELFF	-	TRBJ2-2	-	TRBV7-3
TGTGCCAGCAGCGAAGAGCTCGGGTCCTTTGCGAACACCGGGGAGCTGTTTTTT	CASSEELGSFANTGELFF	-	TRBJ2-2	-	TRBV11-3
TGTGCCAGCAGCACCCTAAGGAACACCATATATTTT	CASSTLRNTIYF	once	TRBJ1-3	-	TRBV12-3/TRBV12-4
TGTGCCAGTAGTCCAGGGACAGGGGAGGTCTATGGCTACACCTTC	CASSPGTGEVYGYTF	-	TRBJ1-2	TRBD1	TRBV19
TGTGCCAGCAGCCTTCAGGGGCCGAACACCGGGGAGCTGTTTTTT	CASSLQGPNTGELFF	-	TRBJ2-2	-	TRBV7-3
TGTGCCACCAGCAGAGATCCCGGGGTGACTGAAAAACTGTTTTTT	CATSRDPGVTEKLFF	-	TRBJ1-4	-	TRBV15
TGTGCCAGCAGTACACTCCTTACCTACACCTTC	CASSTLLTYTF	-	TRBJ1-2	-	TRBV28